The TCR beta chain under discussion was sequenced for a study of cytomegalovirus exposure and HLA in healthy donors. Whole-study results and caveats: A later analysis, which compared TCR beta chains of equal frequency, found the HLA-associated ones more clonally expanded. A later analysis found TCR association rates differed by HLA locus, highest for DRB1 and lowest for HLA-C.

Concerning this clone itself: Its antigen is as yet unknown.

V was clipped by 3 bases and J by 1 base, with 10 bases between them. The germline V gene encodes CDR1 SGHVS and CDR2 FQNEAQ. This CDR3 has 15 amino acids. PCR was performed using 60 Vbeta and 13 Jbeta primers. Generated by immunoSEQ multiplex PCR, the TCRdb table keeps only in-frame clones and is missing some. The data show roughly 86,000 clones, over 70% seen once. Source material: PBMCs. This chain connects TRBV7-8 to TRBJ1-3; unclear D gene. The clonotype comes from a man aged 50 to 60 in good health and CMV-seropositive. The CDR3 DNA reads TGTGCCAGCAGCTTGAGGGAGGGTTCTGGAAACACCATATATTTT. Translated, it gives CASSLREGSGNTIYF.